This is a list of T cell receptor beta chains from one sample in a study of vaccination and CD4 T cells after COVID-19. One entry per CDR3 protein results from TCRdb running MiXCR on the PCR reads. The table has about 18,000 distinct CDR3 sequences, around 80% seen once. Their recognized antigens are unknown. The material sequenced was CD4+ T cells from blood, cultured in vitro, taken after SARS-CoV-2 vaccination. Every receptor here comes from a human donor who received a COVID-19 vaccine. The CDR3 runs from the conserved cysteine through the conserved F or W. A D gene is named only where the DNA matches it firmly. Clone size, where shown, is once, few, many, or a class for clones that have expanded.

D	V	size	J	DNA	CDR3
TRBD1	TRBV20-1	-	TRBJ2-1	TGCAGTGCTACTACGGGACAGGCGGACTACAATGAGCAGTTCTTC	CSATTGQADYNEQFF
-	TRBV6-1	-	TRBJ1-5	TGTGCCAGCAGTCTAGGGGGGGACACTCGGTATTGGGGTCAGCCCCAGCATTTT	CASSLGGDTRYWGQPQHF
TRBD1	TRBV27	-	TRBJ1-2	TGTGCCAGCAGTACCCTCCGGGACAGGGAGGTTTCTGGCTACACCTTC	CASSTLRDREVSGYTF
-	TRBV30	-	TRBJ1-4	TGTGCCTGGAGTGTAGCGCGGGGAGGGCTGTTTTTT	CAWSVARGGLFF
TRBD1	TRBV19	-	TRBJ1-4	TGTGCCAGTAGTATGGGGACAGACCATGAAAAACTGTTTTTT	CASSMGTDHEKLFF
TRBD1	TRBV20-1	-	TRBJ1-5	TGCAGTGCGCACGTCCTAGGGGGCATGAGCAATCAGCCCCAGCATTTT	CSAHVLGGMSNQPQHF
TRBD1	TRBV2	-	TRBJ1-5	TGTGCCAGCAGAACGGACAGGGGAAGCAATCAGCCCCAGCATTTT	CASRTDRGSNQPQHF
-	TRBV15	-	TRBJ2-4	TGTGCCACCAGCAGATCGCCCACGTGGGCCAAAAACATTCAGTACTTC	CATSRSPTWAKNIQYF
-	TRBV7-9	-	TRBJ1-5	TGTGCCAGCAGCTTGGGGGATAGGGTACTATCAGCGGCCCAGCATTTT	CASSLGDRVLSAAQHF
-	TRBV2	-	TRBJ2-7	TGTGCCAGCAATGGTGGACGCAGCTCCTACGAGCAGTACTTC	CASNGGRSSYEQYF
-	TRBV30	-	TRBJ2-5	TGTGCCTGGAGTGGTTCGTGGGAAGAGACCCAGTACTTC	CAWSGSWEETQYF
TRBD1	TRBV7-9	few	TRBJ1-3	TGTGCCAGCAGAGAGACAGGGTCTGGAAACACCATATATTTT	CASRETGSGNTIYF
-	TRBV19	-	TRBJ1-1	TGTGCCACCAGGGAATCTGCGACTGAAGCTTTCTTT	CATRESATEAFF
-	TRBV15	-	TRBJ2-3	TGTGCCACCAGCAGAGCGGGGACTTTCACTAGCACAGATACGCAGTATTTT	CATSRAGTFTSTDTQYF
-	TRBV5-4	once	TRBJ2-5	TGTGCCAGCAGCCCGGGGACGATACAAGAGACCCAGTACTTC	CASSPGTIQETQYF
-	TRBV6-1	-	TRBJ2-3	TGTGCCAGCAGGGACAGAGCCACAGATACGCAGTATTTT	CASRDRATDTQYF
-	TRBV6-5	-	TRBJ2-1	TGTGCCAGCAGTTACTCTGGGGTTCGCTACAATGAGCAGTTCTTC	CASSYSGVRYNEQFF
-	TRBV20-1	once	TRBJ2-3	TGCAGTGCTAGGGCGGTGCAGGGGTACACAGATACGCAGTATTTT	CSARAVQGYTDTQYF
-	TRBV30	-	TRBJ1-1	TGTGCCTTGACCCCGGGAGACACTGAAGCTTTCTTT	CALTPGDTEAFF
TRBD2	TRBV12-5	few	TRBJ2-7	TGTGCTAGTGGTTTGGCGAACATAGCGGGGGGTGAGCAGTACTTC	CASGLANIAGGEQYF
-	TRBV6-1	few	TRBJ1-2	TGTGCCAGCAGTGAGTCGGCGACAGCTTATGGCTACACCTTC	CASSESATAYGYTF
TRBD1	TRBV27	-	TRBJ2-5	TGTGCCAGCAGTAGGGACAGGGCGTCGGCCCGAGAGACCCAGTACTTC	CASSRDRASARETQYF
-	TRBV10-3	-	TRBJ1-4	TGTGCCATGAGGGACATAGAGAATGAAAAACTGTTTTTT	CAMRDIENEKLFF
TRBD2	TRBV10-3	-	TRBJ2-3	TGTGCCATCAGCATCGGCGGGGGAAGCACAGATACGCAGTATTTT	CAISIGGGSTDTQYF
-	TRBV30	-	TRBJ1-1	TGTGCCTGGAGTGTATTCCGGTTTTCGAGTGGGAACACTGAAGCTTTCTTT	CAWSVFRFSSGNTEAFF
-	TRBV6-1	-	TRBJ1-2	TGTGCCAGCAGCCCGCCGACGGCCCCTAACTATGGCTACACCTTC	CASSPPTAPNYGYTF
-	TRBV11-3	-	TRBJ2-7	TGTGCCAGCAGTCACGGGCCACCACTATACGAGCAGTACTTC	CASSHGPPLYEQYF
-	TRBV2	-	TRBJ2-6	TGTGCCAGCAGGGGGGATATCTCTGGGGCCAACGTCCTGACTTTC	CASRGDISGANVLTF
-	TRBV30	-	TRBJ1-2	TGTGCCTGGAGTCTCTCCGACAAGAACTATGGCTACACCTTC	CAWSLSDKNYGYTF
-	TRBV19	-	TRBJ1-5	TGTGCCAGTAGTACGAGTCAGTCGAGCAATCAGCCCCAGCATTTT	CASSTSQSSNQPQHF
-	TRBV27	-	TRBJ1-3	TGTGCCAGCCGACAAACGCCCCTCGCGGGATATGGAAACACCATATATTTT	CASRQTPLAGYGNTIYF
-	TRBV27	-	TRBJ2-3	TGTGCCAGCAGTTTCTCAAACAGGATCTATACGCAGTATTTT	CASSFSNRIYTQYF
TRBD1	TRBV7-2	-	TRBJ2-7	TGTGCCAGCAGCTTAGGGGGACAGGGTAGGGAGCAGTACTTC	CASSLGGQGREQYF
TRBD1	TRBV11-3	-	TRBJ2-7	TGTGCCAGCAGTCTACAACCCGGGACAGTCTCCTACGAGCAGTACTTC	CASSLQPGTVSYEQYF
-	TRBV30	few	TRBJ1-6	TGTGCCTGGACCGCGGGGGTATGGAATTCACCCCTCCACTTT	CAWTAGVWNSPLHF
-	TRBV5-4	-	TRBJ2-5	TGTGCCAGCAGCCTTGGGTGGCGAGAGACCCAGTACTTC	CASSLGWRETQYF
-	TRBV19	-	TRBJ1-5	TGTGCCAGTAGGCCGGGTGGGGGGCGCGTGAATCAGCCCCAGCATTTT	CASRPGGGRVNQPQHF
TRBD1	TRBV19	-	TRBJ2-2	TGTGCCAGTAGCCCAGAGACAGGGGGCGGTGTTGGCGGGGAGCTGTTTTTT	CASSPETGGGVGGELFF
-	TRBV20-1	-	TRBJ1-1	TGCAGTGCTAGAGGCCGGGGGCAGGGTGAAGCTTTCTTT	CSARGRGQGEAFF
TRBD1	TRBV20-1	-	TRBJ1-1	TGCAGTGCTCGTACAGGGGGGAACACTGAAGCTTTCTTT	CSARTGGNTEAFF
-	TRBV12-3/TRBV12-4	-	TRBJ1-1	TGTGCCAGCAAGTTCTGGACCGCGGACGACACTGAAGCTTTCTTT	CASKFWTADDTEAFF
-	TRBV15	few	TRBJ1-2	TGTGCCACCAGCAGAGGCAGGGCGAACTATGGCTACACCTTC	CATSRGRANYGYTF
-	TRBV20-1	-	TRBJ2-3	TGCAGTGCTACAGTATCGGTCGGAACCACAGATACGCAGTATTTT	CSATVSVGTTDTQYF
TRBD1	TRBV25-1	-	TRBJ2-3	TGTGCCAGCAGTGATCGGACCAGGGACAGGGGGACGGCAGATACGCAGTATTTT	CASSDRTRDRGTADTQYF
TRBD2	TRBV10-3	-	TRBJ2-2	TGTGCCATCAGCCCTGGGACTAGCTCGAACACCGGGGAGCTGTTTTTT	CAISPGTSSNTGELFF
TRBD2	TRBV10-3	-	TRBJ2-7	TGTGCCATCAGTGACCGCGGGGCTAGCGGGCCGGACGAGCAGTACTTC	CAISDRGASGPDEQYF
-	TRBV24-1	few	TRBJ1-5	TGTGCCACCAGTGCCGGACAGTTCAATCAGCCCCAGCATTTT	CATSAGQFNQPQHF
TRBD1	TRBV7-2	-	TRBJ2-5	TGTGCCAGCAGCTTAGGAATAGGGACAGGGGGAGAGACCCAGTACTTC	CASSLGIGTGGETQYF
-	TRBV25-1	-	TRBJ1-5	TGTGCCAGCAGTGAAGGGTCCGCAGGGGAGTTCATCGGGGATCAGCCCCAGCATTTT	CASSEGSAGEFIGDQPQHF
-	TRBV10-3	-	TRBJ2-5	TGTGCCATCAGTGGGGACTCCACGTACCAAGAGACCCAGTACTTC	CAISGDSTYQETQYF